This T cell receptor (beta chain) emerged from a study of T cell changes during pregnancy in multiple sclerosis. V gave up 0 bases and J gave up 1 base, with 7 bases separating them. Germline assignment: CDR1 LGHNA and CDR2 YSLEER. The CDR3 is made up of 15 amino acids. Profiling relied on immunoSEQ multiplex PCR, and the TCRdb table lists in-frame clones only, not all of them. This sample has some 55,000 clones; 80% to 90% occur once, and the top ten carry approximately 5.3%. The chain carries TRBV4-3 and TRBJ1-5; no firm D call. This TCR was recovered from a human donor whose cells served as feeder cells for cultures in a pregnancy study. Sequencing used peripheral blood from another person, used as feeder cells. CDR3 DNA: TGCGCCAGCAGCCAAGAAATAGGAAGCAATCAGCCCCAGCATTTT. This gives the protein CASSQEIGSNQPQHF.